The rows below give T cell receptor beta chains drawn from one sample of a study of T cells in localized non-small cell lung cancer. Here immunoSEQ multiplex PCR was the method, and the copy in TCRdb shows in-frame clones only, minus some. Here the sample spans roughly 30,000 clones, 88% being singletons. The source was peripheral blood, collected before any cancer treatment. Receptors originate from a woman aged 40 to 75 with stage I lung adenocarcinoma. CDR3s include the opening cysteine and the closing phenylalanine or tryptophan. The D gene is left open where the match is weak. Expanded clones get a size class; other rows say once, few or many, or leave the size out.

D: TRBD1
J: TRBJ1-6
size: .
V: TRBV6-6
CDR3: CASSYDRVYNSPLHF
DNA: TGTGCCAGCAGTTACGACAGGGTCTATAATTCACCCCTCCACTTT

D: .
J: TRBJ1-5
size: .
V: TRBV21-1
CDR3: CARWGGLSPNQPQHF
DNA: TGTGCCAGGTGGGGGGGACTCAGCCCCAATCAGCCCCAGCATTTT

D: TRBD2
J: TRBJ2-7
size: .
V: TRBV11-2
CDR3: CASSPQRERGTYEQYF
DNA: TGTGCCAGCAGCCCCCAGAGGGAGCGGGGTACCTACGAGCAGTACTTC

D: .
J: TRBJ1-2
size: .
V: TRBV7-4
CDR3: CASSLVWDTNYGYTF
DNA: TGTGCCAGCAGCTTAGTTTGGGACACTAACTATGGCTACACCTTC

D: .
J: TRBJ2-2
size: .
V: TRBV7-7
CDR3: CASSSNEGTGELFF
DNA: TGTGCTAGCAGCTCCAACGAGGGCACCGGGGAGCTGTTTTTT

D: .
J: TRBJ2-2
size: .
V: TRBV4-3
CDR3: CASSQDPRPGPPAGELFF
DNA: TGCGCCAGCAGCCAAGACCCCCGGCCAGGTCCCCCAGCCGGGGAGCTGTTTTTT

D: .
J: TRBJ2-3
size: .
V: TRBV18
CDR3: CASSPSSTDTQYF
DNA: TGTGCCAGCTCACCGTCCAGCACAGATACGCAGTATTTT

D: TRBD1
J: TRBJ1-1
size: once
V: TRBV6-5
CDR3: CASSYSGTVEAFF
DNA: TGTGCCAGCAGTTACTCCGGGACAGTTGAAGCTTTCTTT

D: .
J: TRBJ2-1
size: .
V: TRBV11-3
CDR3: CASSLRGADNEQFF
DNA: TGTGCCAGCAGCTTACGGGGGGCAGACAATGAGCAGTTCTTC

D: .
J: TRBJ1-1
size: .
V: TRBV7-3
CDR3: CASSPGRRGNTEAFF
DNA: TGTGCCAGCAGCCCGGGTCGGCGGGGGAACACTGAAGCTTTCTTT

D: .
J: TRBJ1-1
size: .
V: TRBV5-4
CDR3: CAGTGGPGVSMNTEAFF
DNA: TGTGCCGGGACGGGGGGCCCGGGAGTCAGCATGAACACTGAAGCTTTCTTT

D: TRBD1
J: TRBJ1-2
size: .
V: TRBV27
CDR3: CASQLLGDSVNGYTF
DNA: TGTGCCAGCCAGCTCTTAGGGGACAGTGTAAATGGCTACACCTTC

D: .
J: TRBJ1-2
size: .
V: TRBV9
CDR3: CASSGNYGYTF
DNA: TGTGCCAGCAGCGGGAATTATGGCTACACCTTC

D: .
J: TRBJ2-2
size: .
V: TRBV5-7
CDR3: CASRFAGTNTGELFF
DNA: TGTGCCAGCAGGTTTGCCGGGACGAACACCGGGGAGCTGTTTTTT

D: .
J: TRBJ1-1
size: .
V: TRBV29-1
CDR3: CSGRDRSKAFF
DNA: TGCAGCGGAAGAGACAGGTCTAAAGCTTTCTTT

D: TRBD2
J: TRBJ2-1
size: .
V: TRBV7-3
CDR3: CASSSFGGGGYNEQFF
DNA: TGTGCCAGCAGCAGTTTTGGCGGGGGAGGCTACAATGAGCAGTTCTTC

D: .
J: TRBJ2-5
size: .
V: TRBV30
CDR3: CAWSQTGGRWETQYF
DNA: TGTGCCTGGAGCCAGACAGGAGGGAGGTGGGAGACCCAGTACTTC

D: .
J: TRBJ2-1
size: .
V: TRBV11-2
CDR3: CASSLLWAGNYNEQFF
DNA: TGTGCCAGCAGCTTACTCTGGGCGGGGAACTACAATGAGCAGTTCTTC

D: .
J: TRBJ2-5
size: .
V: TRBV27
CDR3: CASSLSLGGQETQYF
DNA: TGTGCCAGCAGTTTATCTTTGGGAGGACAAGAGACCCAGTACTTC

D: .
J: TRBJ2-3
size: .
V: TRBV7-9
CDR3: CASSHDPDTQYF
DNA: TGTGCCAGCAGCCACGACCCAGATACGCAGTATTTT

D: .
J: TRBJ2-1
size: .
V: TRBV4-2
CDR3: CASSRRLAPRRDSYNEQFF
DNA: TGTGCCAGCAGCCGGCGCCTAGCACCTCGGAGAGACTCGTACAATGAGCAGTTCTTC

D: TRBD1
J: TRBJ1-5
size: .
V: TRBV7-9
CDR3: CASSYGTGDDQPQHF
DNA: TGTGCCAGCAGCTACGGGACAGGAGACGATCAGCCCCAGCATTTT

D: TRBD2
J: TRBJ2-3
size: .
V: TRBV13
CDR3: CASSSRTSTQYF
DNA: TGTGCCAGCAGCTCAAGGACTAGCACGCAGTATTTT

D: TRBD2
J: TRBJ2-2
size: .
V: TRBV7-9
CDR3: CASSLAGGRAGELFF
DNA: TGTGCCAGCAGTCTAGCGGGGGGAAGAGCCGGGGAGCTGTTTTTT

D: TRBD1
J: TRBJ2-7
size: .
V: TRBV18
CDR3: CASSPPKGAGAEQYF
DNA: TGTGCCAGCTCACCACCGAAGGGGGCCGGGGCCGAGCAGTACTTC

D: .
J: TRBJ1-1
size: .
V: TRBV5-1
CDR3: CASSFSGLGNTEAFF
DNA: TGCGCCAGCAGCTTTTCGGGGTTGGGGAACACTGAAGCTTTCTTT

D: TRBD2
J: TRBJ2-5
size: .
V: TRBV5-4
CDR3: CASSLESSGGRETQYF
DNA: TGTGCCAGCAGCTTGGAATCTAGCGGGGGGAGAGAGACCCAGTACTTC

D: .
J: TRBJ2-3
size: .
V: TRBV7-8
CDR3: CASGGTFPTDTQYF
DNA: TGTGCCAGCGGAGGAACGTTTCCCACAGATACGCAGTATTTT

D: .
J: TRBJ1-6
size: .
V: TRBV12-2
CDR3: CASRFTGGGFNSPPHF
DNA: TGTGCAAGTCGCTTCACCGGGGGAGGGTTTAATTCACCCCCCCACTTT

D: .
J: TRBJ2-3
size: .
V: TRBV5-4
CDR3: CASSFLAGTSTDTQYF
DNA: TGTGCCAGCAGCTTTCTGGCGGGAACTAGCACAGATACGCAGTATTTT

D: .
J: TRBJ1-1
size: .
V: TRBV19
CDR3: CASYATRPLRTEAFF
DNA: TGTGCCAGTTACGCGACCAGGCCTCTCAGGACTGAAGCTTTCTTT

D: TRBD2
J: TRBJ2-5
size: .
V: TRBV5-4
CDR3: CASSIAGGQETQYF
DNA: TGTGCCAGCAGTATAGCGGGGGGGCAAGAGACCCAGTACTTC

D: .
J: TRBJ1-1
size: .
V: TRBV30
CDR3: CALSPGSEAFF
DNA: TGTGCTCTATCCCCAGGGTCTGAAGCTTTCTTT

D: .
J: TRBJ2-5
size: .
V: TRBV19
CDR3: CASSIGLRLSPETQYF
DNA: TGTGCCAGTAGTATAGGGCTGCGGCTTTCCCCGGAGACCCAGTACTTC

D: .
J: TRBJ2-5
size: .
V: TRBV11-1
CDR3: CASSPTDSALGETQYF
DNA: TGTGCCAGCAGCCCGACGGACAGCGCCTTGGGGGAGACCCAGTACTTC

D: .
J: TRBJ2-7
size: .
V: TRBV5-5
CDR3: CASIGALGAYEQYF
DNA: TGTGCCAGCATAGGAGCTCTAGGGGCCTACGAGCAGTACTTC

D: .
J: TRBJ2-1
size: .
V: TRBV7-9
CDR3: CASSASWEQFF
DNA: TGTGCCAGCAGCGCATCTTGGGAGCAGTTCTTC

D: TRBD1
J: TRBJ2-1
size: .
V: TRBV10-3
CDR3: CAISSGRQGASSYNEQFF
DNA: TGTGCCATCAGTTCCGGCAGACAGGGGGCCAGCTCCTACAATGAGCAGTTCTTC

D: .
J: TRBJ2-3
size: .
V: TRBV29-1
CDR3: CSVDQGTDTQYF
DNA: TGCAGCGTTGATCAGGGTACAGATACGCAGTATTTT

D: .
J: TRBJ2-7
size: .
V: TRBV29-1
CDR3: CSVEDGSESYEQYF
DNA: TGCAGCGTTGAAGATGGTTCGGAGAGCTACGAGCAGTACTTC

D: .
J: TRBJ1-1
size: .
V: TRBV5-1
CDR3: CASSLERVDQAGTEAFF
DNA: TGCGCCAGCAGCTTGGAAAGGGTTGATCAGGCGGGCACTGAAGCTTTCTTT

D: .
J: TRBJ2-2
size: .
V: TRBV5-4
CDR3: CASSLYPGPGGELFF
DNA: TGTGCCAGCAGCTTGTACCCGGGCCCGGGCGGGGAGCTGTTTTTT

D: .
J: TRBJ1-2
size: .
V: TRBV5-1
CDR3: CASSLEGAVIYGYTF
DNA: TGCGCCAGCAGCCTAGAAGGAGCCGTGATCTATGGCTACACCTTC

D: TRBD1
J: TRBJ1-2
size: .
V: TRBV7-2
CDR3: CASIHTGAPNYGYTF
DNA: TGTGCCAGCATACATACAGGGGCCCCTAACTATGGCTACACCTTC

D: .
J: TRBJ1-2
size: few
V: TRBV5-6
CDR3: CASSFGDIPNYGYTF
DNA: TGTGCCAGCAGCTTTGGGGACATCCCTAACTATGGCTACACCTTC

D: .
J: TRBJ1-3
size: .
V: TRBV21-1
CDR3: CASSTGQGGSGNTIYF
DNA: TGTGCCAGCAGCACCGGACAGGGAGGCTCTGGAAACACCATATATTTT

D: TRBD1
J: TRBJ1-1
size: once
V: TRBV30
CDR3: CAWSPGTGATEAFF
DNA: TGTGCCTGGAGTCCCGGGACAGGGGCGACTGAAGCTTTCTTT

D: TRBD1
J: TRBJ1-5
size: .
V: TRBV6-5
CDR3: CASSYSGQGSQPQHF
DNA: TGTGCCAGCAGTTACTCAGGACAGGGGAGTCAGCCCCAGCATTTT

D: TRBD1
J: TRBJ1-6
size: .
V: TRBV30
CDR3: CAWSPGQGNSPLHF
DNA: TGTGCCTGGAGTCCGGGACAGGGGAACTCACCCCTCCACTTT

D: .
J: TRBJ2-5
size: few
V: TRBV2
CDR3: CASSEAPSTQETQYF
DNA: TGTGCCAGCAGTGAAGCGCCATCCACGCAAGAGACCCAGTACTTC

D: TRBD1
J: TRBJ1-4
size: .
V: TRBV9
CDR3: CASSVVPGGDEKLFF
DNA: TGTGCCAGCAGCGTAGTTCCAGGGGGCGACGAAAAACTGTTTTTT

D: .
J: TRBJ2-1
size: .
V: TRBV7-2
CDR3: CASSPDGNWYNEQFF
DNA: TGTGCCAGCAGCCCAGACGGGAATTGGTACAATGAGCAGTTCTTC

D: .
J: TRBJ2-7
size: once
V: TRBV27
CDR3: CASSFIPLGYEQYF
DNA: TGTGCCAGCAGTTTTATACCCTTAGGCTACGAGCAGTACTTC

D: TRBD2
J: TRBJ2-3
size: .
V: TRBV4-2
CDR3: CASSQESGGPSTDTQYF
DNA: TGTGCCAGCAGCCAAGAAAGCGGGGGGCCTAGCACAGATACGCAGTATTTT

D: TRBD1
J: TRBJ1-5
size: .
V: TRBV11-3
CDR3: CASSFMGQGVYSNQPQHF
DNA: TGTGCCAGCAGCTTCATGGGACAGGGGGTCTATAGCAATCAGCCCCAGCATTTT

D: .
J: TRBJ2-1
size: once
V: TRBV7-7
CDR3: CASSLQYSSYNEQFF
DNA: TGTGCCAGCAGCTTACAGTACAGCTCCTACAATGAGCAGTTCTTC

D: .
J: TRBJ2-2
size: once
V: TRBV7-2
CDR3: CASSFRDTGELFF
DNA: TGTGCCAGCAGCTTCCGTGACACCGGGGAGCTGTTTTTT

D: TRBD1
J: TRBJ1-6
size: .
V: TRBV7-2
CDR3: CASSFPRTGAGSPLHF
DNA: TGTGCCAGCAGCTTCCCCCGGACAGGGGCTGGATCACCCCTCCACTTT

D: .
J: TRBJ1-2
size: .
V: TRBV7-3
CDR3: CASSRDTRYGYTF
DNA: TGTGCCAGCAGCCGGGACACCCGCTATGGCTACACCTTC